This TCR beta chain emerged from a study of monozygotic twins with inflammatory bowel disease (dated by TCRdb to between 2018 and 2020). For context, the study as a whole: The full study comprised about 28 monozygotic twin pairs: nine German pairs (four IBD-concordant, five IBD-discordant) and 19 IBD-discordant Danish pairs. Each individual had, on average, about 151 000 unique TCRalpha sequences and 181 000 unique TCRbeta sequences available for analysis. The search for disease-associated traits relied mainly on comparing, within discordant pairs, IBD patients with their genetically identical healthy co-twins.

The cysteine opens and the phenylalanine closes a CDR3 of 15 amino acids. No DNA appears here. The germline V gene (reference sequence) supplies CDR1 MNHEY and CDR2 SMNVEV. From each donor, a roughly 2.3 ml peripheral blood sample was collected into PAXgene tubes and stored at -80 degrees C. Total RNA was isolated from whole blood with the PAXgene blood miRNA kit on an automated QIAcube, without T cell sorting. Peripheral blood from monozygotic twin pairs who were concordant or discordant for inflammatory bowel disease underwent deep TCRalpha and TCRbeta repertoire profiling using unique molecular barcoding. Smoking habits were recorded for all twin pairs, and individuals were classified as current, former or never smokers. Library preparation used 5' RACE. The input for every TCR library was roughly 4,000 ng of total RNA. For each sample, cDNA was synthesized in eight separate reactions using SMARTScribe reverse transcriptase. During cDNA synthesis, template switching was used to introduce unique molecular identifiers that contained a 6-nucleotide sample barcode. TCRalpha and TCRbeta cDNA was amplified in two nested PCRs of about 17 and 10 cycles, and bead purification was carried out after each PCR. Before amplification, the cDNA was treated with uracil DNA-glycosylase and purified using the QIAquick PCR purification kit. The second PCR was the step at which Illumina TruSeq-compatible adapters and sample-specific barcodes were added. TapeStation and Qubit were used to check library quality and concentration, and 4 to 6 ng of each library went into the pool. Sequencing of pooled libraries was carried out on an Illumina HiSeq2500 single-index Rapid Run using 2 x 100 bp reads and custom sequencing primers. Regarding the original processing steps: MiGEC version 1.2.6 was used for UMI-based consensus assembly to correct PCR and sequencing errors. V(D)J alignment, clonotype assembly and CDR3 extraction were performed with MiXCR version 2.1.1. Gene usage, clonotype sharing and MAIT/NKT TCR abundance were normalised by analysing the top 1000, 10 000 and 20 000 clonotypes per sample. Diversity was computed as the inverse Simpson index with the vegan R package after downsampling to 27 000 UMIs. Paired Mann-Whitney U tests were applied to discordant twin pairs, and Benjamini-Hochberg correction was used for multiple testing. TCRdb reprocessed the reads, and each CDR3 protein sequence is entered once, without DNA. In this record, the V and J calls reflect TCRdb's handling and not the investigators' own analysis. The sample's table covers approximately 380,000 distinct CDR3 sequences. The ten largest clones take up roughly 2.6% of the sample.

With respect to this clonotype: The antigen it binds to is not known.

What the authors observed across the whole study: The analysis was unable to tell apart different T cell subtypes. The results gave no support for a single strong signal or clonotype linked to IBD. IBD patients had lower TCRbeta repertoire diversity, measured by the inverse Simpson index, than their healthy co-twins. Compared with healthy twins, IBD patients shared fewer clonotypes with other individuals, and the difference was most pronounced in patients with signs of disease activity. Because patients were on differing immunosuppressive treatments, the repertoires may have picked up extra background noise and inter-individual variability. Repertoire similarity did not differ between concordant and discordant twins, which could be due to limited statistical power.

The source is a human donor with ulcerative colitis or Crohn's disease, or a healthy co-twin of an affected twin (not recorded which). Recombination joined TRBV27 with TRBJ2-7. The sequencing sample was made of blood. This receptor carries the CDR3 CASSLRPGNFYEQYF.